The rows below give T cell receptor beta chains drawn from one sample of a study of post-analysis software for immune sequencing data. TCRdb fed the PCR reads into MiXCR, producing one record per CDR3 protein. The table includes hundreds of thousands of distinct CDR3 sequences, more than 50% detected once. The sequenced sample consisted of blood. These TCRs come from a girl aged 2 to 9 with multiple sclerosis. Each CDR3 is given with its conserved first and last residue. The D gene is left open where the match is weak. Rows may omit the clone size; those that give it use once, few, many or a size class.

v_gene	d_gene	j_gene	abundance	CDR3nt	CDR3aa
TRBV29-1	TRBD1	TRBJ2-1	few	TGCAGCGTCCACCCAGGGGGCAATGAGCAGTTCTTC	CSVHPGGNEQFF
TRBV29-1	.	TRBJ2-1	.	TGCAGCGTTGGTCCGCACACCTCCTACAATGAGCAGTTCTTC	CSVGPHTSYNEQFF
TRBV20-1	.	TRBJ1-2	.	TGCAGTGCAGCAGTCGACCAAGGTCGGAGTGGCTACACCTTC	CSAAVDQGRSGYTF
TRBV27	TRBD1	TRBJ2-7	.	TGTGCCAGCAGGCCGGGACAGGGGCCCTACGAGCAGTACTTC	CASRPGQGPYEQYF
TRBV12-3/TRBV12-4	.	TRBJ1-2	.	TGTGCCAGCAGTTCCGCTGGACGGATCTATGGCTACACCTTC	CASSSAGRIYGYTF
TRBV7-3	TRBD2	TRBJ2-1	.	TGTGCCAGCAGCCCCCCAGGACTAGCGGAGCGTTCAGAGCAGTTCTTC	CASSPPGLAERSEQFF
TRBV5-6	TRBD2	TRBJ2-2	few	TGTGCCAGCAGCTTAACCACCCTAGCGGGAGATACCGGGGAGCTGTTTTTT	CASSLTTLAGDTGELFF
TRBV20-1	TRBD2	TRBJ2-3	.	TGCAGTGTTTTTCTAGCGGGAGGGCCAGATACGCAGTATTTT	CSVFLAGGPDTQYF
TRBV18	.	TRBJ1-5	few	TGTGCCACCAGACACGATTCTAGCAATCAGCCCCAGCATTTT	CATRHDSSNQPQHF
TRBV29-1	TRBD1	TRBJ2-5	.	TGCAGCGTGGGACAGGGGGATTACAATGAGCAGTACTTC	CSVGQGDYNEQYF
TRBV20-1	TRBD1	TRBJ2-3	.	TGCAGTGCTAGAGAAGGCTGGGACAGGGGACCAGATACGCAGTATTTT	CSAREGWDRGPDTQYF
TRBV7-7	.	TRBJ2-5	.	TGTGCTAGCAGCTTTCTCTACGGCGGGGGCCTCGATCAAGAGACCCAGTACTTC	CASSFLYGGGLDQETQYF
TRBV3-1	.	TRBJ2-1	.	TGTGCCAGCCAGGGAGGTCCCTACAATGAGCAGTTCTTC	CASQGGPYNEQFF
TRBV5-1	TRBD1	TRBJ2-1	few	TGCGCCAGCAGCTTGAACACAGGGGAAGATGAGCAGTTCTTC	CASSLNTGEDEQFF
TRBV10-3	TRBD1	TRBJ2-7	few	TGTGCCATCAGTGAGTCGACAGGGTCCTACGAGCAGTACTTC	CAISESTGSYEQYF